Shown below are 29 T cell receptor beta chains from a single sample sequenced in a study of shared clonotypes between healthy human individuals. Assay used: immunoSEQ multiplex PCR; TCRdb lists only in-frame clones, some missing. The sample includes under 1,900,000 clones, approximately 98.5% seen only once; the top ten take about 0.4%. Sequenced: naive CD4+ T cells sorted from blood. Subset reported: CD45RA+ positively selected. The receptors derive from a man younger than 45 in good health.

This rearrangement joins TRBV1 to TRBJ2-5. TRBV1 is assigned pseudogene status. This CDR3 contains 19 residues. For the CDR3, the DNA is TGCACCAGCAGGCGCACCGATTTAACCGTGGACCCACCCCGGGAGACCCAGTACTTC. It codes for CTSRRTDLTVDPPRETQYF.

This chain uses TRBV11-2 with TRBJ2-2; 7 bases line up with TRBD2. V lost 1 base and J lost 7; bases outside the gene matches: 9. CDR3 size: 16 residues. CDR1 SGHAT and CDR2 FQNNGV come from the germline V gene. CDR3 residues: CASSLAGGRAIGELFF. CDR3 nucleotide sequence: TGTGCCAGCAGCTTAGCGGGCGGGAGAGCGATCGGGGAGCTGTTTTTT.

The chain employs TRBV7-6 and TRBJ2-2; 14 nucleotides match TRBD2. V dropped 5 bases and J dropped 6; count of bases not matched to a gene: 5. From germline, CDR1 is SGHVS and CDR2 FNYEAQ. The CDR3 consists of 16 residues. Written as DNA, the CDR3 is TGTGCCAGCAGCCCGGGACTAGCGGGAGTTGCCGGGGAGCTGTTTTTT. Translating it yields CASSPGLAGVAGELFF.

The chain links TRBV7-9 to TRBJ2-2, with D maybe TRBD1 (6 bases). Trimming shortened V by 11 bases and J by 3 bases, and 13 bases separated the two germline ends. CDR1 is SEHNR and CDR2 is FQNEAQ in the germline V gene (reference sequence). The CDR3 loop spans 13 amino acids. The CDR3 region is CAVAGDYTGELFF. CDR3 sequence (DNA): TGTGCCGTCGCAGGGGATTACACCGGGGAGCTGTTTTTT.

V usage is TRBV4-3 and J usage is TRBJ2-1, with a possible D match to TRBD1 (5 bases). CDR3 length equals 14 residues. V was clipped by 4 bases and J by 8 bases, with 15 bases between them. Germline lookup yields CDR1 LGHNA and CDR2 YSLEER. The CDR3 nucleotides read TGCGCCAGCAGCCCAAGAAGGGGCTTAGATGAGCAGTTCTTC. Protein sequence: CASSPRRGLDEQFF.

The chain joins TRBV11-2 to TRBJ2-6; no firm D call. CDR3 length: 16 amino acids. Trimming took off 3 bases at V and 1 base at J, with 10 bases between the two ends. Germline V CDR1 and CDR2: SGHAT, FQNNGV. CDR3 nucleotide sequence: TGTGCCAGCAGCTTGTTATCCTGGTCTGGGGCCAACGTCCTGACTTTC. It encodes CASSLLSWSGANVLTF.

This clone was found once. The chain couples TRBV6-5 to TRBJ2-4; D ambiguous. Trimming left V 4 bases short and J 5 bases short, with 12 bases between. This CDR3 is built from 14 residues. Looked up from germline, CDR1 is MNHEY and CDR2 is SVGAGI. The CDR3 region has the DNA TGTGCCAGCAGTTCATCCCGAACGGAAAACATTCAGTACTTC. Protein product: CASSSSRTENIQYF.

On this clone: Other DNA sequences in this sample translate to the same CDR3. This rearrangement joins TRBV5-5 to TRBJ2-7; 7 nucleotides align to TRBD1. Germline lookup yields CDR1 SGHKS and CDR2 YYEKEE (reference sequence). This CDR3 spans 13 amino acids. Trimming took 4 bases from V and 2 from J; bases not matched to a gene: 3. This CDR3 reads CASSRQGPYEQYF. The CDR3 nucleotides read TGTGCCAGCAGCCGACAGGGTCCCTACGAGCAGTACTTC.

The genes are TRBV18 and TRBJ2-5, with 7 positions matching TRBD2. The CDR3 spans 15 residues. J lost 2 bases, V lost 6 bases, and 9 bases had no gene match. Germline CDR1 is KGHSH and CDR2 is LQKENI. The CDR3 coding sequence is TGTGCCAGCTCGCGAGCGGGACGGCGACAAGAGACCCAGTACTTC. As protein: CASSRAGRRQETQYF.

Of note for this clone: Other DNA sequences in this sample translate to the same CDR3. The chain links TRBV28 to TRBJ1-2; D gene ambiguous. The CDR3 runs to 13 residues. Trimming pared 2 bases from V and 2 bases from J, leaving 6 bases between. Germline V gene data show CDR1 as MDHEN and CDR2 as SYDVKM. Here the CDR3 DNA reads TGTGCCAGCAGTTTACTCCAGAACTATGGCTACACCTTC. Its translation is CASSLLQNYGYTF.

CDR3 sequence: CASSREAESYEQYF. CDR3 in DNA: TGTGCCAGCAGCCGGGAGGCGGAATCCTACGAGCAGTACTTC. This chain links TRBV5-4 with TRBJ2-7; 7 bases map to TRBD2. CDR3 length: 14 amino acids. The germline V gene encodes CDR1 SGHNT and CDR2 YYREEE (reference sequence). Trimming cost V 4 bases and J 1 base; bases outside gene matches: 5.

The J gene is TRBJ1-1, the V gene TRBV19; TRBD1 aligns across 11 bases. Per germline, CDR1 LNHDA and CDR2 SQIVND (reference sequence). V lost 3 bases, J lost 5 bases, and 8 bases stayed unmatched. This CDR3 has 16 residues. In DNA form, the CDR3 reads TGTGCCAGTAGTATGGCCTTGGACAGGGGGCGAACTGAAGCTTTCTTT. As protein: CASSMALDRGRTEAFF.

CDR3 loop: CATSRGGTTREGEQYF. CDR3 in DNA: TGTGCCACCAGCAGAGGGGGGACTACCCGAGAGGGAGAGCAGTACTTC. V and J are TRBV15 and TRBJ2-7; 7 bases line up with TRBD2. V lost 1 base to trimming and J lost 7 bases; unmatched junction nucleotides: 13. The length of the CDR3 is 16 residues. The germline V gene has CDR1 LNHNV and CDR2 YYDKDF (reference sequence).

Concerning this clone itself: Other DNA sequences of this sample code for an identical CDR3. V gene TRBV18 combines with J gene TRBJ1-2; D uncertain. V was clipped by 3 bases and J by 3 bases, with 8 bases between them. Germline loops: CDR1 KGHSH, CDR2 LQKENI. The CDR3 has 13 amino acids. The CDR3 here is CASSPRQDYGYTF. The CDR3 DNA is TGTGCCAGCTCACCCAGACAAGACTATGGCTACACCTTC.

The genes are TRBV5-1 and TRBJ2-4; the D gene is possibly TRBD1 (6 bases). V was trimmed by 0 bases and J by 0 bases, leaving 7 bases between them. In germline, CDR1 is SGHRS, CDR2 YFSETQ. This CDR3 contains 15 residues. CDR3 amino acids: CASSLADRAKNIQYF. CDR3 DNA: TGCGCCAGCAGCTTGGCGGACAGAGCCAAAAACATTCAGTACTTC.

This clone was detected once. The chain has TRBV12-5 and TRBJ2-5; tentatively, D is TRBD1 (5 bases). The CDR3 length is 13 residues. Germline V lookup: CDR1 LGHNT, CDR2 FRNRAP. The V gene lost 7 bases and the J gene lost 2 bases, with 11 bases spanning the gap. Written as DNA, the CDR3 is TGTGCTAGTGCCCGACAGAGTCAAGAGACCCAGTACTTC. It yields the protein CASARQSQETQYF.

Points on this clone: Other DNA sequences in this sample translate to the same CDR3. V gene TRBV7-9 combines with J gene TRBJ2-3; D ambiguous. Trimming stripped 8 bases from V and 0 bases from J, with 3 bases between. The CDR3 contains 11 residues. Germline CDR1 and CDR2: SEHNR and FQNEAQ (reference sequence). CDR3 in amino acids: CASSSTDTQYF. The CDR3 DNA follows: TGTGCCAGCTCAAGCACAGATACGCAGTATTTT. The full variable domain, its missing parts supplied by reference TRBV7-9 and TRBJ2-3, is DTGVSQNPRHKITKRGQNVTFRCDPISEHNRLYWYRQTLGQGPEFLTYFQNEAQLEKSRLLSDRFSAERPKGSFSTLEIQRTEQGDSAMYLCASSSTDTQYFGPGTRLTVL.

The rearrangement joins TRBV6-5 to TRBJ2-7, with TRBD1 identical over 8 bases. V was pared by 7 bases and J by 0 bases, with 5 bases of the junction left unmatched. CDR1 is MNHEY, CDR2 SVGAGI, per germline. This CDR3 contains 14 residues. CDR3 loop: CASTQTGVSYEQYF. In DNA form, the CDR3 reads TGTGCCAGCACTCAGACAGGGGTCTCCTACGAGCAGTACTTC.

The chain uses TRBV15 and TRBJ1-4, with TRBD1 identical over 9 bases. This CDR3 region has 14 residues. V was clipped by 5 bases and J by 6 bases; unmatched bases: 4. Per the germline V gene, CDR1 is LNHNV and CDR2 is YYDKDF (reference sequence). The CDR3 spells CATSWGQGDEKLFF. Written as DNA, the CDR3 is TGTGCCACCAGCTGGGGACAGGGAGATGAAAAACTGTTTTTT.

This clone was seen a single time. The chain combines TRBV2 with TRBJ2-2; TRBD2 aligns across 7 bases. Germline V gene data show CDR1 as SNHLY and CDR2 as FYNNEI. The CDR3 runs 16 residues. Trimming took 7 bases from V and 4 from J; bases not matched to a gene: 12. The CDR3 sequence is CASITGGGRPTGELFF. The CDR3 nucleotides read TGTGCCAGCATCACGGGGGGAGGGCGACCCACCGGGGAGCTGTTTTTT.

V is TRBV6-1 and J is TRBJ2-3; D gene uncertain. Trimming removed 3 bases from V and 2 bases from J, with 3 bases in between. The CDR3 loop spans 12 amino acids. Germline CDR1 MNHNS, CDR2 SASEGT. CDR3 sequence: CASSDPTDTQYF. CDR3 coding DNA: TGTGCCAGCAGTGATCCCACAGATACGCAGTATTTT.

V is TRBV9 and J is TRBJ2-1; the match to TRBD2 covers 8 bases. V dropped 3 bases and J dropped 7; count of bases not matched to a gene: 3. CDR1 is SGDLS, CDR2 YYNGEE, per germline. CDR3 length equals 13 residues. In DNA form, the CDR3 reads TGTGCCAGCAGCGCGGGACTAGGGAATGAGCAGTTCTTC. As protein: CASSAGLGNEQFF.

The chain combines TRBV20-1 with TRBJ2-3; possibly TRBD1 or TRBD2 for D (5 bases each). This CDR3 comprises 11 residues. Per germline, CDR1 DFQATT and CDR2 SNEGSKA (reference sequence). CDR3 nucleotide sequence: TGCAGCATTAACAGAGGGGCCCCGCAGTATTTT. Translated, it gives CSINRGAPQYF.

CDR3: CASSPGLSNQPQHF. CDR3 sequence (DNA): TGTGCCAGCAGTCCGGGACTCTCCAATCAGCCCCAGCATTTT. The chain recombines TRBV28 with TRBJ1-5; the D gene is possibly TRBD1 (5 bases). The CDR3 extends over 14 amino acids. Germline CDR1 reads MDHEN; CDR2 reads SYDVKM. Trimming cost V 5 bases and J 3 bases, with 11 bases left between them.

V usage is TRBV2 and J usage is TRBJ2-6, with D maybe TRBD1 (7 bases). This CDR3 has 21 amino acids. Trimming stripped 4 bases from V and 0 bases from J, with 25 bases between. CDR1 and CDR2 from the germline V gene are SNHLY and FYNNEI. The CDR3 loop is CASSGRRAPGTAGSGANVLTF. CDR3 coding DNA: TGTGCCAGCAGTGGTCGGAGGGCTCCGGGGACAGCCGGCTCTGGGGCCAACGTCCTGACTTTC.

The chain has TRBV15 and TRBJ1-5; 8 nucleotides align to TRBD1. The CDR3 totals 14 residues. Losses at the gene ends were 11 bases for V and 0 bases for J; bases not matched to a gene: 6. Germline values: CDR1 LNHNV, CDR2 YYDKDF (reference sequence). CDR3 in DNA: TGTGCCTCCCAGGACAGGGATAGCAATCAGCCCCAGCATTTT. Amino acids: CASQDRDSNQPQHF.

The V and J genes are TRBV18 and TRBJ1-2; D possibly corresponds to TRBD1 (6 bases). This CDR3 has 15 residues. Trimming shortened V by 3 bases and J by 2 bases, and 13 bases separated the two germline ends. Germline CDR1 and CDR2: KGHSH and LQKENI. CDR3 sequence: CASSPVPGQNYGYTF. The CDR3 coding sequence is TGTGCCAGCTCACCGGTACCTGGACAGAACTATGGCTACACCTTC.

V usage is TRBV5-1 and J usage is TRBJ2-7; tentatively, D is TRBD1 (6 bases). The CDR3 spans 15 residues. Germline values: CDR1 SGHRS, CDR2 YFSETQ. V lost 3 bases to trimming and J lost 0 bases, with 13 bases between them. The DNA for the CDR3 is TGCGCCAGCAGCTCGAAACAGGGTAGCTCCTACGAGCAGTACTTC. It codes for CASSSKQGSSYEQYF.

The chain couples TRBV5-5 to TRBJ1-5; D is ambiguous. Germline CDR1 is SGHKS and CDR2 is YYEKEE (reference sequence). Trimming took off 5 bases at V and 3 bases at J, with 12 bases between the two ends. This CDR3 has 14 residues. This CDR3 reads CASSLTETNQPQHF. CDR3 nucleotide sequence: TGTGCCAGCAGTCTGACGGAGACCAATCAGCCCCAGCATTTT.